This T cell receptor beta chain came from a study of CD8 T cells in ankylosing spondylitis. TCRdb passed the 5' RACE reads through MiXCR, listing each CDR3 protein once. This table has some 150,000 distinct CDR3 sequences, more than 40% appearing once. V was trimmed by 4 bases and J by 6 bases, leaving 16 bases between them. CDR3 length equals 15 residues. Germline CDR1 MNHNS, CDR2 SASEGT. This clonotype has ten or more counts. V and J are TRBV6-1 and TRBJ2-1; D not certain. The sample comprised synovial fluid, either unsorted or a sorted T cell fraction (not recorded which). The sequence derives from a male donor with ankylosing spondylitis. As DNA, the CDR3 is TGTGCCAGCAGTGGTCACGTGGGTGAGAGCAATGAGCAGTTCTTC. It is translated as CASSGHVGESNEQFF.